The clone carrying this T cell receptor beta chain was observed a handful of times. What it binds is not known. The germline V and J ends were trimmed by 7 bases and 0 bases, with 9 bases remaining between them. Germline loops: CDR1 SGHRS, CDR2 YFSETQ. The CDR3 loop spans 13 amino acids. These data originate in a study of T cells after yellow fever vaccination. Overall study results and limits: Among primary-vaccination clones, most reappeared after the booster, at 96% for CD4 and 85% to 90% for CD8. FACS-sorted repertoires could contain abundant clonotypes contaminating from the bulk population.

The 5'RACE template-switching step produced TCR cDNA and added a universal primer site and UMIs. TCRdb re-called the 5' RACE reads with MiXCR, one entry per CDR3 protein. The sample contains about 630,000 distinct CDR3 sequences, roughly an eighth of which appear only once. The source was PBMCs, collected on the day of the yellow fever booster vaccination. The chain couples TRBV5-1 to TRBJ2-3, with D possibly matching TRBD1 (6 bases). The origin of this receptor is a man younger than 40 who received the YFV17D yellow fever vaccine. The CDR3 loop reads CASSGESTDTQYF. The CDR3 DNA sequence: TGCGCCAGCTCAGGGGAAAGCACAGATACGCAGTATTTT. Full variable domain (outside the CDR3, taken from reference TRBV5-1 and TRBJ2-3): KAGVTQTPRYLIKTRGQQVTLSCSPISGHRSVSWYQQTPGQGLQFLFEYFSETQRNKGNFPGRFSGRQFSNSRSEMNVSTLELGDSALYLCASSGESTDTQYFGPGTRLTVL.